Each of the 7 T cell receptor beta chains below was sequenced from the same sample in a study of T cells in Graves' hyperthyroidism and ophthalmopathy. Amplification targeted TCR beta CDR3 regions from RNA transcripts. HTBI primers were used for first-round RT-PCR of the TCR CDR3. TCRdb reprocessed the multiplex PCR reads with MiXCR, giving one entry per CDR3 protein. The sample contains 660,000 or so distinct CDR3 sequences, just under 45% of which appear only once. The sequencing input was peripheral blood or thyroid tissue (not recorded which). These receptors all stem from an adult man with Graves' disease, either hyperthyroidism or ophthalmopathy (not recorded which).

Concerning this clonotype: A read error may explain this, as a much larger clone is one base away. The CDR3 loop is CASSHTEAFF. The CDR3, as DNA: TGTGCCAGCAGTCACACTGAAGCTTTCTTT. The gene calls are TRBV25-1 and TRBJ1-1; no definite D call. The V gene's germline CDR1 is MGHDK and CDR2 SYGVNS. The CDR3 has 10 residues. V lost 5 bases, J lost 3 bases, and 1 base lay in between.

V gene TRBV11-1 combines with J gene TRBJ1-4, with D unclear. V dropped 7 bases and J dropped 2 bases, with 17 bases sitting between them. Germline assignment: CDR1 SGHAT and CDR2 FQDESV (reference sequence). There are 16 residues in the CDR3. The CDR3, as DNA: TGTGCCAGCACCCCAACGAGAAGGAGGACTAATGAAAAACTGTTTTTT. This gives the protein CASTPTRRRTNEKLFF.

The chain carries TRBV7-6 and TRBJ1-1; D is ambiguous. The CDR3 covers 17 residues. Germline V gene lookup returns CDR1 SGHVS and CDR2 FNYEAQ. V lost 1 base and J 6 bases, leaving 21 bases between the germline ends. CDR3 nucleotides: TGTGCCAGCAGCTTAGATGGGTGGGGAAAAGTCTTTCCTGAAGCTTTCTTT. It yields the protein CASSLDGWGKVFPEAFF.

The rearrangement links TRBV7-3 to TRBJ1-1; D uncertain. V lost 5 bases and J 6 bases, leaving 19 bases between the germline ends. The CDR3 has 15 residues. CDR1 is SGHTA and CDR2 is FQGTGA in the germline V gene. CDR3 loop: CASSQDSGRAAEAFF. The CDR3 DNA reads TGTGCCAGCAGCCAAGATAGTGGTAGGGCGGCTGAAGCTTTCTTT. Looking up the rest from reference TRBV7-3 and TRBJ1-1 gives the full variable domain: GAGVSQTPSNKVTEKGKYVELRCDPISGHTALYWYRQSLGQGPEFLIYFQGTGAADDSGLPNDRFFAVRPEGSVSTLKIQRTERGDSAVYLCASSQDSGRAAEAFFGQGTRLTVV.

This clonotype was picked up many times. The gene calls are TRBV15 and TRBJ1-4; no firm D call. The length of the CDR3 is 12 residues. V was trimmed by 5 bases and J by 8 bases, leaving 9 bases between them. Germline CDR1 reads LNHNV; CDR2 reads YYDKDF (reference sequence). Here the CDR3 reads CATSDLGEKLFF. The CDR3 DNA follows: TGTGCCACCAGCGATCTCGGGGAAAAACTGTTTTTT.

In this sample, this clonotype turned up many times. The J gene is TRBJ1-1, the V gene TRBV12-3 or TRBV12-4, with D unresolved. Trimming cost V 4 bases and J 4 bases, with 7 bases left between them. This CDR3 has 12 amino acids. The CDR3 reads CASSYWVTEAFF. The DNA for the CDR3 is TGTGCCAGCAGTTATTGGGTCACTGAAGCTTTCTTT.

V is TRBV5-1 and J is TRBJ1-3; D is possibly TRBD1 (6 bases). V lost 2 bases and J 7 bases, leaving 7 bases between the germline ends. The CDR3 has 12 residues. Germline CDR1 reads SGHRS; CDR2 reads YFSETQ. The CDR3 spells CASSFQGNTIYF. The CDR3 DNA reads TGCGCCAGCAGCTTCCAGGGGAACACCATATATTTT. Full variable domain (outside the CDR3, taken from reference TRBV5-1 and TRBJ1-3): KAGVTQTPRYLIKTRGQQVTLSCSPISGHRSVSWYQQTPGQGLQFLFEYFSETQRNKGNFPGRFSGRQFSNSRSEMNVSTLELGDSALYLCASSFQGNTIYFGEGSWLTVV.